This T cell receptor (beta chain) was observed in a study of blood T cell repertoires in COVID-19. In the study overall: The study drew acute and convalescent COVID-19 samples from the United States, Italy and Spain.

This table comes from immunoSEQ multiplex PCR, and its TCRdb copy is limited to in-frame clones, with some not included. Here the sample spans roughly 130,000 clones, about 88% being singletons. Per the germline V gene, CDR1 is SGHRS and CDR2 is YFSETQ. CDR3 length: 15 residues. After removal of 0 bases from V and 8 bases from J, the junction contained 7 bases not matched to a gene. Followed over time, Seattle patients had been enrolled while infection was active. The receptor's source is a human donor with COVID-19, enrolled during active disease. The donor label of this sample is uncertain. Sequencing was done on a sample of peripheral blood. The rearrangement links TRBV5-1 to TRBJ1-4; 7 bases line up with TRBD1. The CDR3 nucleotides read TGCGCCAGCAGCTTGGACAGGGGTGCTAGGGAAAAACTGTTTTTT. Its protein is CASSLDRGAREKLFF.